The clone carrying this TCR beta chain was picked up many times. Its antigen is still unknown. These data originate in a study of neurological immune-mediated disorders. Germline values: CDR1 SGHVS, CDR2 FNYEAQ. The germline V and J ends were trimmed by 5 bases and 3 bases, with 11 bases remaining between them. The CDR3 length is 13 residues. The cDNA was produced through 5'RACE with 10-nucleotide random UMIs. TCRdb re-called the 5' RACE reads through MiXCR, storing one row per CDR3 protein. The sample carries about 66,000 distinct CDR3 sequences, approximately 5.2% recorded once. General study points: For the multiple sclerosis repertoire cluster, no association with any clinical or MRI feature was found. Expansion of TCR clones was greatest in HTLV-1-associated myelopathy and smallest in multiple sclerosis, where it fell below that of healthy controls.

The gene calls are TRBV7-6 and TRBJ2-7; D unresolved. The sample was PBMCs. The source of this sequence is a woman between 25 and 40 years old with multiple sclerosis. CDR3 region: CASSPTQNYEQYF. The CDR3 nucleotides read TGTGCCAGCAGCCCAACCCAAAACTACGAGCAGTACTTC.